This TCR beta chain was captured by sequencing in a study of shared clonotypes between healthy human individuals. Study findings and constraints: Relative to memory subsets, naive subsets generally showed larger estimated richness. For naive CD4 cells, around 5% of clonotypes were shared across a few donors. The sampled material consisted only of blood, and tissue repertoires are likely to differ.

Terminally differentiated effector memory CD45RA+ cells were left out of the naive CD8 fraction, which was CD45RO-negative and positively selected for CCR7. In regard to this clone: As yet, its antigen is unknown.

The genomic DNA of each subset was split evenly across several immunoSEQ plates. Data came from immunoSEQ multiplex PCR; TCRdb stores just in-frame clones and leaves some out. The repertoire consists of roughly 890,000 clones, with 80% to 95% occurring once and the leading ten covering less than 25%. Germline-derived CDR1 and CDR2 are SGHNT and YENEEA. This CDR3 has 17 amino acids. J lost 9 bases, V lost 5 bases, and 16 bases had no gene match. The source of this sequence is a man aged 30 to 39 in good health. What was sequenced was naive CD8+ T cells sorted from blood. The chain joins TRBV11-3 to TRBJ2-1, with TRBD2 identical over 10 bases. DNA of the CDR3: TGTGCCAGCAGCCCTAGATCAGGACTAGCGGAGGTCGGTGAGCAGTTCTTC. It codes for CASSPRSGLAEVGEQFF.